The rows below give T cell receptor beta chains drawn from one sample of a study of response to subunit inactivated influenza vaccine. TCRdb fed the RT-PCR reads into MiXCR, producing one record per CDR3 protein. The table has 500,000 or so distinct CDR3 sequences, more than 15% seen once. This sample comprised CD4+ T cells sorted from PBMCs, obtained around 25 months after vaccination. Receptors were obtained from a man aged 50 to 69 who received an inactivated influenza vaccine. CDR3s include the opening cysteine and the closing phenylalanine or tryptophan. The D gene is left open where the match is weak. Clone sizes are given selectively: once, few, many, or a class where the clone is expanded.

>many|TRBV20-1|TRBJ2-3|.
CSAHSSLSDTQYF
TGCAGTGCCCACAGTTCACTCTCAGATACGCAGTATTTT
>few|TRBV12-3/TRBV12-4|TRBJ1-5|.
CASLPGSSSEPQHF
TGTGCCAGCCTACCCGGGAGCTCCAGTGAGCCCCAGCATTTT
>few|TRBV12-3/TRBV12-4|TRBJ1-2|.
CASSPGGRGYGYTF
TGTGCCAGCAGTCCAGGAGGGAGGGGCTATGGCTACACCTTC
>.|TRBV3-1|TRBJ1-2|TRBD1
CASSQPGQGVNYGYTF
TGTGCCAGCAGCCAACCCGGACAGGGAGTCAACTATGGCTACACCTTC
>.|TRBV10-3|TRBJ2-7|.
CAIRTDSDAYEQYF
TGTGCCATCAGGACGGACAGCGACGCCTACGAGCAGTACTTC
>few|TRBV3-1|TRBJ2-2|.
CASSQVAQGAGELFF
TGTGCCAGCAGCCAAGTCGCTCAGGGTGCCGGGGAGCTGTTTTTT
>.|TRBV7-8|TRBJ2-6|.
CASSSLYGANVLTF
TGTGCCAGCAGCTCCCTCTATGGGGCCAACGTCCTGACTTTC
>.|TRBV11-1|TRBJ2-1|TRBD2
CASSPFRTSGRASGNEQFF
TGTGCCAGCAGCCCGTTCCGGACTAGCGGGAGGGCCTCTGGGAATGAGCAGTTCTTC
>once|TRBV6-1|TRBJ2-7|.
CASTDWQGHEQYF
TGTGCCAGCACCGATTGGCAGGGACACGAGCAGTACTTC
>few|TRBV10-3|TRBJ1-4|TRBD1
CAISKTGGDEKLFF
TGTGCCATCAGTAAGACAGGGGGAGATGAAAAACTGTTTTTT
>.|TRBV29-1|TRBJ1-1|TRBD1
CSVVNRGTVEAFF
TGCAGCGTTGTCAACAGGGGGACCGTTGAAGCTTTCTTT
>once|TRBV7-2|TRBJ1-3|.
CASSLFDTIYF
TGTGCCAGCAGCTTATTTGACACAATATATTTT
>.|TRBV6-5|TRBJ1-1|.
CASSSPVGVEAFF
TGTGCCAGCAGTTCTCCAGTGGGGGTTGAAGCTTTCTTT
>few|TRBV6-4|TRBJ2-7|TRBD1
CANHRGFLYEQYF
TGTGCCAACCACAGGGGTTTCCTCTACGAGCAGTACTTC
>few|TRBV6-1|TRBJ2-1|TRBD1
CASSGDRSSYNEQFF
TGTGCCAGCAGTGGGGACAGAAGCTCCTACAATGAGCAGTTCTTC
>.|TRBV24-1|TRBJ1-1|.
CATSETGSEAFF
TGTGCCACCAGTGAGACAGGTTCTGAAGCTTTCTTT
>few|TRBV4-3|TRBJ2-5|.
CASSQATGLGAQYF
TGCGCCAGCAGCCAAGCCACGGGCCTTGGGGCCCAGTACTTC
>.|TRBV6-1|TRBJ2-5|TRBD2
CASTTGLVRSRETQYF
TGTGCCAGCACCACCGGACTAGTTAGATCAAGAGAGACCCAGTACTTC
>few|TRBV9|TRBJ1-1|TRBD1
CASSFKRAGGTEAFF
TGTGCCAGCAGCTTTAAAAGGGCAGGGGGCACTGAAGCTTTCTTT
>few|TRBV5-1|TRBJ1-2|.
CASTDQRANLGYTF
TGCGCCAGCACCGACCAACGGGCCAATCTTGGCTACACCTTC
>many|TRBV7-2|TRBJ1-5|TRBD1
CASSSDRARQPQHF
TGTGCCAGCAGCTCGGACAGGGCTCGTCAGCCCCAGCATTTT
>few|TRBV24-1|TRBJ1-2|.
CATSDGARRDYGYTF
TGTGCCACCAGTGACGGCGCCCGAAGGGACTATGGCTACACCTTC
>few|TRBV7-8|TRBJ2-2|TRBD1
CASCTGTGVTGELFF
TGTGCCAGCTGTACCGGGACAGGGGTCACCGGGGAGCTGTTTTTT
>.|TRBV7-2|TRBJ2-2|.
CASSPPGTPGELFF
TGTGCCAGCAGCCCGCCAGGGACCCCCGGGGAGCTGTTTTTT
>.|TRBV20-1|TRBJ2-5|.
CSARVRLQETQYF
TGCAGTGCTAGGGTACGGCTCCAGGAGACCCAGTACTTC
>.|TRBV4-3|TRBJ1-5|.
CASSQDLSPGDQPQHF
TGCGCCAGCAGCCAAGATCTATCCCCAGGGGATCAGCCCCAGCATTTT
>.|TRBV3-1|TRBJ2-7|.
CASSPVVGGLSGMANEQYF
TGTGCCAGCAGCCCAGTAGTGGGGGGCTTGTCTGGTATGGCTAACGAGCAGTACTTC